The 23 T cell receptor beta chains in this list originate from one sample, sequenced in a study of tumor and adjacent non-tumor tissue in lung cancer. No cell sorting was done before RNA was extracted from the tissue. TCRbeta libraries were built with three rounds of nested PCR, modified from ARM-PCR. TCRdb recomputed calls from the multiplex PCR reads with MiXCR, one row per CDR3 protein. The data show over 110,000 distinct CDR3 sequences, around 61% seen once. Input material: lung tumor tissue. The source of these receptors is a man between 60 and 70 years old with small cell lung cancer.

At least ten counts were recorded for this clonotype. This chain uses TRBV20-1 with TRBJ1-1; possibly TRBD1 for D (5 bases). This CDR3 is 12 amino acids long. CDR1 and CDR2 (germline): DFQATT, SNEGSKA (reference sequence). V was trimmed by 2 bases and J by 4 bases, leaving 8 bases between them. The CDR3 region is CSARTGGTEAFF. DNA for the CDR3: TGCAGTGCTAGAACTGGGGGCACTGAAGCTTTCTTT.

With regard to this clonotype: A junction boundary mismatches the germline segment, possibly from a read error. The chain carries TRBV11-2 and TRBJ2-5, with unresolved D. The germline V gene has CDR1 SGHAT and CDR2 FQNNGV. CDR3 size: 12 residues. The CDR3 DNA is TGTGCCAGCAACTTATCCCCCCCCACCCAGTACTTC. Protein product: CASNLSPPTQYF.

A note on this clonotype: This may arise from a read error, as a much more abundant clone is one base away. This chain connects TRBV6-1 to TRBJ2-5, with D possibly being TRBD1 (6 bases). The germline V gene has CDR1 MNHNS and CDR2 SASEGT. This CDR3 is 12 amino acids long. CDR3 nucleotides: TGTGCCATCAGTGTAAGCAGGGGGACCCAGTACTTC. Translating it yields CAISVSRGTQYF.

The V call is TRBV12-3 or TRBV12-4, the J call TRBJ2-5; 9 positions match TRBD2. With 6 bases clipped from V and 5 bases from J, the junction kept 7 bases outside the gene matches. CDR3 length: 14 amino acids. The CDR3 bases are TGTGCCAGCAGCCTCGGACTAGCGTCCGAGACCCAGTACTTC. Encoded protein: CASSLGLASETQYF.

The genes are TRBV12-3 or TRBV12-4 and TRBJ2-1, with TRBD1 matching 9 bases. The CDR3 extends over 14 amino acids. V trimming: 4 bases; J trimming: 7 bases; junction bases outside the gene matches: 5. The CDR3 nucleotides are TGTGCCAGCAGTTCTTACGACAGGGGGAATGAGCAGTTCTTC. Translation: CASSSYDRGNEQFF.

This clonotype was seen many times. This sequence joins TRBV20-1 and TRBJ2-1, with D unclear. This CDR3 comprises 14 residues. V dropped 5 bases and J dropped 6 bases, with 17 bases sitting between them. Germline lookup yields CDR1 DFQATT and CDR2 SNEGSKA (reference sequence). CDR3 loop: CSAPVSGRGNEQFF. CDR3 nucleotides: TGCAGTGCTCCAGTTAGTGGGCGCGGCAATGAGCAGTTCTTC.

Concerning this clonotype itself: The junction shows a germline mismatch at one end, possibly a read error. The gene calls are TRBV7-8 and TRBJ1-2; D uncertain. Germline CDR1 is SGHVS and CDR2 is FQNEAQ. This CDR3 is built from 16 residues. Here the CDR3 reads CDSSPYSRTYIYGYTF. The CDR3 coding sequence is TGTGACAGCAGCCCCTATAGCAGGACGTATATTTATGGCTACACCTTC.

On this clonotype: Lacking the conserved final phenylalanine or tryptophan, this CDR3 likely reflects a read error. This chain links TRBV6-1 with TRBJ2-4; no reliable D call. Between the trimmed V and J ends, which lost 6 bases and 6 bases, there was a span of 12 bases. This CDR3 is built from 13 residues. CDR1 MNHNS and CDR2 SASEGT come from the germline V gene. CDR3 loop: CASRSQDRNIQYL. The CDR3 nucleotides are TGTGCCAGCAGGTCCCAAGACCGAAACATTCAGTACTTA.

V is TRBV6-2 or TRBV6-3 and J is TRBJ1-1; unclear D gene. V lost 5 bases to trimming and J lost 6 bases, with 10 bases between them. CDR1 MNHEY and CDR2 SVGEGT come from the germline V gene. The CDR3 length is 12 residues. The CDR3 here is CASSPGQSEAFF. The CDR3, as DNA: TGTGCCAGCAGTCCCGGGCAGTCTGAAGCTTTCTTT.

Details on this clonotype: One end of the junction is discordant with germline, which a read error may explain. The rearrangement joins TRBV11-2 to TRBJ1-4; 8 bases line up with TRBD1. CDR3 size: 15 residues. Per the germline V gene, CDR1 is SGHAT and CDR2 is FQNNGV. The CDR3 here is CASSSRDRTNEKLFF. The CDR3 nucleotides read TGTGCCAGCAGTTCCCGGGACAGGACTAATGAAAAACTGTTTTTC.

This clonotype was seen ten or more times. The genes are TRBV28 and TRBJ2-1; 7 nucleotides match TRBD2. Germline CDR1 reads MDHEN; CDR2 reads SYDVKM. With V trimmed by 1 base and J by 7 bases, 10 bases remained unmatched. This CDR3 contains 16 residues. Written as DNA, the CDR3 is TGTGCCAGCAGTTTATCTTGGGGCGGGAGTGTTAATGAGCAGTTCTTC. Translation gives CASSLSWGGSVNEQFF. The complete variable domain, with remaining parts taken from reference TRBV28 and TRBJ2-1, reads DVKVTQSSRYLVKRTGEKVFLECVQDMDHENMFWYRQDPGLGLRLIYFSYDVKMKEKGDIPEGYSVSREKKERFSLILESASTNQTSMYLCASSLSWGGSVNEQFFGPGTRLTVL.

This clonotype came up many times. V gene TRBV29-1 combines with J gene TRBJ1-1; D is unresolved. Deletions cut 5 bases from V and 4 bases from J, with 17 bases between. The germline gives CDR1 SQVTM, CDR2 ANQGSEA. CDR3 length: 14 residues. CDR3 bases: TGCAGCGTTCGAGACGTTAGGGTGGGCACTGAAGCTTTCTTT. This sequence encodes CSVRDVRVGTEAFF.

Turning to this clonotype: A read error may be the cause here, since a much bigger clone is one base away. Since no conserved phenylalanine or tryptophan closes the CDR3, a read error is the likely cause. The rearrangement links TRBV5-6 to TRBJ1-1; TRBD1 aligns across 8 bases. The CDR3 is 14 amino acids. Trimming cost V 4 bases and J 5 bases; bases outside gene matches: 7. CDR1 and CDR2 (germline): SGHDT, YYEEEE. CDR3 sequence reads: CASSGTGLGTEAFL. The CDR3 DNA is TGTGCCAGCAGCGGGACAGGTCTCGGGACTGAAGCTTTCCTT.

Of note for this clonotype: One end of the junction varies from germline; a read error may be responsible. The chain has TRBV6-5 and TRBJ1-4; tentative D call: TRBD1 (5 bases). CDR1 MNHEY and CDR2 SVGAGI come from the germline V gene. The CDR3 is 17 residues long. The CDR3 protein is CASSFLPGRTSREKLLF. The CDR3, as DNA: TGTGCCAGCAGTTTCCTACCTGGGCGGACCTCCAGGGAAAAACTGCTTTTT.

This chain links TRBV11-3 with TRBJ2-1; D remains unclear. This CDR3 comprises 11 residues. Between the trimmed V and J ends, which lost 11 bases and 4 bases, there was a span of 9 bases. Germline V CDR1 and CDR2: SGHNT, YENEEA. The CDR3 is CAGSFYNEQFF. CDR3 bases: TGTGCCGGTAGTTTTTACAATGAGCAGTTCTTC.

Details on this clonotype: A much larger clone lies one base from this, so it may be a read error. The chain links TRBV29-1 to TRBJ1-4, with TRBD1 identical over 7 bases. This CDR3 has 13 amino acids. Germline CDR1 is SQVTM and CDR2 is ANQGSEA. CDR3 sequence reads: CSLESNRGEKLFF. In nucleotides, the CDR3 is TGCAGCCTTGAGAGTAACAGGGGAGAAAAACTGTTTTTT.

On this clonotype itself: An end of the junction differs from the germline gene, which may be a read error. V gene TRBV6-5 combines with J gene TRBJ1-6; D remains unclear. Germline CDR1 MNHEY, CDR2 SVGAGI. The CDR3 length is 16 residues. CDR3 amino acids: CASTSSPSSYNSPFHF. The CDR3 DNA follows: TGTGCCAGCACCTCCTCTCCGAGCTCCTATAATTCACCCTTCCACTTT.

A word on this clonotype: In this CDR3 the conserved last residue, phenylalanine or tryptophan, is missing, so a read error is likely. The V gene is TRBV28, the J gene TRBJ2-3; D is uncertain. CDR3 length: 13 amino acids. V lost 4 bases and J 0 bases, leaving 5 bases between the germline ends. Germline values: CDR1 MDHEN, CDR2 SYDVKM. The CDR3 DNA reads TGTGCCAGCAGTTCTCCTAGCACAGATACGCAGTATTAT. It translates to CASSSPSTDTQYY.

DNA of the CDR3: TGTGCCAGCTTCAGCGGGAGGTTGGGCACTGAAGCTTTCTTT. As protein: CASFSGRLGTEAFF. The chain couples TRBV30 to TRBJ1-1; D is undetermined. The V gene lost 8 bases and the J gene lost 4 bases, with 20 bases spanning the gap. The CDR3 contains 14 residues. Per the germline V gene, CDR1 is GTSNPN and CDR2 is SVGIG (reference sequence).

Notes on this clonotype: Mismatch with germline at one junction end may stem from a read error. In DNA form, the CDR3 reads TGCGCCAATAGCCAAGATAATGGGACAGGATTGTATAGCAATCGGCCCCAGCATTTT. Its protein is CANSQDNGTGLYSNRPQHF. The genes are TRBV4-1 and TRBJ1-5; 8 bases map to TRBD1. Germline loops: CDR1 MGHRA, CDR2 YSYEKL. There are 19 residues in the CDR3.

This clonotype has a handful of counts. Sequence at one end of the junction differs from germline and may be a read error. V is TRBV11-2 and J is TRBJ2-1; no definite D call. Per the germline V gene, CDR1 is SGHAT and CDR2 is FQNNGV. The CDR3 is made up of 13 amino acids. The CDR3 loop reads CTSSFMLNNEQFF. Written as DNA, the CDR3 is TGCACCAGCAGTTTCATGCTCAACAATGAGCAGTTCTTC. Filled out from reference TRBV11-2 and TRBJ2-1, the complete variable domain reads EAGVAQSPRYKIIEKRQSVAFWCNPISGHATLYWYQQILGQGPKLLIQFQNNGVVDDSQLPKDRFSAERLKGVDSTLKIQPAKLEDSAVYLCTSSFMLNNEQFFGPGTRLTVL.

Regarding this clonotype: At one of its ends the junction is not consistent with the germline gene, which may arise from a read error. The chain links TRBV11-2 to TRBJ2-1; D is perhaps TRBD2 (5 bases). This CDR3 spans 16 amino acids. From germline, CDR1 is SGHAT and CDR2 FQNNGV. The CDR3 loop is CASSSGGSPSYDEQFF. CDR3 nucleotide sequence: TGTGCCAGCAGTTCAGGAGGTAGCCCCTCCTACGATGAGCAGTTCTTC.

Points on this clonotype: This likely comes from a read error, as the CDR3 has no conserved phenylalanine or tryptophan at its end. The chain links TRBV10-3 to TRBJ1-2; D not certain. V lost 2 bases to trimming and J lost 2 bases, with 3 bases between them. CDR1 is ENHRY and CDR2 is SYGVKD in the germline V gene. There are 12 residues in the CDR3. CDR3 bases: TGTGCCATCAGTGAGGGGAACTATGGCTACACCGTC. Translated: CAISEGNYGYTV.